Presented here are 27 T cell receptor beta chains from one specimen sequenced in a study of T cells after yellow fever vaccination. TCRdb itself ran the 5' RACE reads through MiXCR, one entry per CDR3 protein. Here the sample spans approximately 550,000 distinct CDR3 sequences, 13% being singletons. Sequencing used PBMCs, obtained on the day of the yellow fever booster vaccination. These receptors were collected from a man aged 30 to 39 who received the YFV17D yellow fever vaccine.

This chain uses TRBV20-1 with TRBJ1-5, with D possibly being TRBD1 (6 bases). The germline gives CDR1 DFQATT, CDR2 SNEGSKA (reference sequence). This CDR3 contains 14 residues. CDR3 in DNA: TGCAGAGAAGAGGGGACAACCCCGAATCAGCCCCAGCATTTT. It yields the protein CREEGTTPNQPQHF.

This clonotype was seen once. The V call is TRBV7-2, the J call TRBJ2-1; D is possibly TRBD1 or TRBD2 (5 bases each). Per the germline V gene, CDR1 is SGHTA and CDR2 is FQGNSA. V shed 5 bases and J shed 5 bases, with 22 bases lying between them. This CDR3 is built from 17 residues. CDR3 nucleotides: TGTGCCAGCAGCGCGTCGAAGGGAGCCGGGGCTCACAATGAGCAGTTCTTC. Protein product: CASSASKGAGAHNEQFF.

The J gene is TRBJ2-1, the V gene TRBV2, with D perhaps TRBD1 (6 bases). Trimming removed 5 bases from V and 7 bases from J, with 12 bases in between. The length of the CDR3 is 13 residues. The germline V gene encodes CDR1 SNHLY and CDR2 FYNNEI. In DNA form, the CDR3 reads TGTGCCAGCAGTACAGGGTATGGGAATGAGCAGTTCTTC. Amino acids: CASSTGYGNEQFF.

This clonotype turned up a few times. The chain couples TRBV7-9 to TRBJ1-6; 7 bases map to TRBD1. The CDR3 extends over 14 amino acids. V gave up 4 bases and J gave up 7 bases; unmatched junction bases: 4. The germline gives CDR1 SEHNR, CDR2 FQNEAQ (reference sequence). Written as DNA, the CDR3 is TGTGCCAGCAGCTCGGACAGGCTCAATTCACCCCTCCACTTT. Amino acid sequence: CASSSDRLNSPLHF.

As DNA, the CDR3 is TGTGCCAGCACCGCCCCCGGGGGCCACCAGCATTTT. It specifies CASTAPGGHQHF. This chain links TRBV7-2 with TRBJ1-5, with D perhaps TRBD1 (6 bases). The CDR3 totals 12 residues. CDR1 is SGHTA and CDR2 is FQGNSA in the germline V gene. V dropped 7 bases and J dropped 12 bases, with 16 bases sitting between them.

At least ten counts were recorded for this clonotype. The V and J genes are TRBV20-1 and TRBJ2-1; 9 positions agree with TRBD2. Germline CDR1 reads DFQATT; CDR2 reads SNEGSKA (reference sequence). The CDR3 has 15 amino acids. V lost 2 bases and J lost 4; bases outside the gene matches: 6. The chain's CDR3 is CSARWVSGGYNEQFF. CDR3 coding DNA: TGCAGTGCTAGATGGGTTAGCGGGGGTTACAATGAGCAGTTCTTC.

This CDR3 reads CASSFSRGQAFF. In DNA form, the CDR3 reads TGTGCCAGCAGCTTCTCTCGCGGGCAAGCTTTCTTT. This chain connects TRBV27 to TRBJ1-1; D unresolved. CDR3 length: 12 residues. CDR1 is MNHEY, CDR2 SMNVEV, per germline (reference sequence). Trimming took 6 bases from V and 9 from J, leaving 14 bases between them.

In this sample, this clonotype turned up a few times. This rearrangement joins TRBV12-3 or TRBV12-4 to TRBJ1-2; perhaps TRBD1 as D (6 bases). This CDR3 spans 13 amino acids. V was shortened by 1 base and J by 6 bases, with 9 bases between the two germline ends. The CDR3 loop is CASSLGGADGYTF. The CDR3 DNA reads as TGTGCCAGCAGTTTAGGGGGGGCCGATGGCTACACCTTC.

This clonotype showed up just a few times. The chain employs TRBV12-3 or TRBV12-4 and TRBJ2-3; D may be TRBD1 (6 bases). The CDR3 length is 12 residues. Trimming stripped 4 bases from V and 10 bases from J, with 12 bases between. CDR3: CASSSGTNAQYF. The CDR3, as DNA: TGTGCCAGCAGTTCCGGGACAAATGCGCAGTATTTT.

This clonotype was seen repeatedly, ten times or more. A read error is possible here, since a much larger clone lies one base away. The chain joins TRBV20-1 to TRBJ2-1; the match to TRBD2 covers 9 bases. The CDR3 spans 16 residues. Germline assignment: CDR1 DFQATT and CDR2 SNEGSKA (reference sequence). The CDR3 spells CCARKNAGGPINEQFF. The CDR3 DNA follows: TGCTGTGCTAGAAAGAATGCGGGAGGGCCGATCAATGAGCAGTTCTTC.

This clonotype was found a few times. This chain joins TRBV9 and TRBJ2-3; D tentatively fits TRBD1 or TRBD2 (5 bases each). The CDR3 loop spans 13 amino acids. V lost 6 bases and J 2 bases, leaving 10 bases between the germline ends. The germline V gene has CDR1 SGDLS and CDR2 YYNGEE. The CDR3 DNA reads TGTGCCAGCAAGGGACCTAACACAGATACGCAGTATTTT. This translates into CASKGPNTDTQYF.

The chain joins TRBV20-1 to TRBJ2-5, with D unclear. From germline, CDR1 is DFQATT and CDR2 SNEGSKA (reference sequence). The CDR3 is made up of 12 amino acids. The ends were cut back, 6 bases at V and 2 bases at J, with 10 bases in the middle. The CDR3 is CSAPGKQETQYF. The CDR3 DNA reads as TGCAGTGCACCAGGAAAACAAGAGACCCAGTACTTC.

This clonotype was seen more than once but under ten times. The gene calls are TRBV27 and TRBJ2-1; D may correspond to TRBD1 or TRBD2 (5 bases each). V was trimmed by 10 bases and J by 0 bases, leaving 16 bases between them. CDR3 length: 15 residues. CDR1 and CDR2 (germline): MNHEY, SMNVEV (reference sequence). CDR3 amino acids: CATQPWGSSYNEQFF. Written as DNA, the CDR3 is TGTGCCACCCAACCCTGGGGGAGCTCCTACAATGAGCAGTTCTTC.

This chain links TRBV7-2 with TRBJ1-2, with D uncertain. V shed 1 base and J shed 2 bases, with 5 bases lying between them. The length of the CDR3 is 13 residues. Germline lookup yields CDR1 SGHTA and CDR2 FQGNSA. CDR3 loop: CASSLVRNYGYTF. The CDR3 region has the DNA TGTGCCAGCAGCTTAGTTCGGAACTATGGCTACACCTTC. Filled out from reference TRBV7-2 and TRBJ1-2, the complete variable domain reads GAGVSQSPSNKVTEKGKDVELRCDPISGHTALYWYRQSLGQGLEFLIYFQGNSAPDKSGLPSDRFSAERTGGSVSTLTIQRTQQEDSAVYLCASSLVRNYGYTFGSGTRLTVV.

The V gene is TRBV12-3 or TRBV12-4, the J gene TRBJ2-1; 8 bases are shared with TRBD2. Trimming removed 5 bases from V and 12 bases from J; junction bases left unmatched: 12. There are 14 residues in the CDR3. The CDR3 loop is CASSTSGTNRAQFF. CDR3 nucleotide sequence: TGTGCCAGCAGTACTAGCGGAACAAATAGGGCGCAGTTCTTC.

CDR3 loop: CASRTREPFNEQFF. In nucleotides, the CDR3 is TGTGCCAGCAGGACGCGGGAGCCGTTCAATGAGCAGTTCTTC. The rearrangement links TRBV28 to TRBJ2-1, with 7 bases lining up with TRBD2. The V gene's germline CDR1 is MDHEN and CDR2 SYDVKM. This CDR3 comprises 14 residues. The V segment lost 6 bases and the J segment 6 bases; nucleotides outside the gene matches: 8. The full variable domain, completed using reference TRBV28 and TRBJ2-1, is DVKVTQSSRYLVKRTGEKVFLECVQDMDHENMFWYRQDPGLGLRLIYFSYDVKMKEKGDIPEGYSVSREKKERFSLILESASTNQTSMYLCASRTREPFNEQFFGPGTRLTVL.

The J gene is TRBJ2-2, the V gene TRBV15; TRBD2 might be the D (6 bases). The germline gives CDR1 LNHNV, CDR2 YYDKDF (reference sequence). The CDR3 totals 14 residues. Trimming removed 1 base from V and 6 bases from J, with 9 bases in between. The CDR3: CATSRGWGAGELFF. CDR3 coding DNA: TGTGCCACCAGCAGAGGTTGGGGGGCCGGGGAGCTGTTTTTT. Full variable domain (outside the CDR3, taken from reference TRBV15 and TRBJ2-2): DAMVIQNPRYQVTQFGKPVTLSCSQTLNHNVMYWYQQKSSQAPKLLFHYYDKDFNNEADTPDNFQSRRPNTSFCFLDIRSPGLGDTAMYLCATSRGWGAGELFFGEGSRLTVL.

The table lists this clonotype with many counts. This chain links TRBV7-3 with TRBJ2-2; no definite D call. V was clipped by 5 bases and J by 5 bases, with 6 bases between them. This CDR3 has 12 amino acids. Germline loops: CDR1 SGHTA, CDR2 FQGTGA. CDR3 residues: CASSATTGELFF. The CDR3 bases are TGTGCCAGCAGCGCCACGACCGGGGAGCTGTTTTTT. Full variable domain (missing parts from reference TRBV7-3 and TRBJ2-2): GAGVSQTPSNKVTEKGKYVELRCDPISGHTALYWYRQSLGQGPEFLIYFQGTGAADDSGLPNDRFFAVRPEGSVSTLKIQRTERGDSAVYLCASSATTGELFFGEGSRLTVL.

This clonotype turned up a few times. CDR3 coding DNA: TGTGCCACCTCCTTGACAGGGCGGGAGACCCAGTACTTC. This gives the protein CATSLTGRETQYF. The J gene is TRBJ2-5, the V gene TRBV28, with 7 bases lining up with TRBD1. The germline V gene has CDR1 MDHEN and CDR2 SYDVKM. V gave up 10 bases and J gave up 5 bases; unmatched junction bases: 10. CDR3 length: 13 residues.

This clonotype was found a few times. CDR3 bases: TGTGCCAGCAGCCCGGGCCGCACGATGAGCTACACCGGGGAGCTGTTTTTT. Protein: CASSPGRTMSYTGELFF. The chain recombines TRBV7-3 with TRBJ2-2; D not resolved. There are 17 residues in the CDR3. CDR1 and CDR2 (germline): SGHTA, FQGTGA. Trimming removed 5 bases from V and 3 bases from J, with 19 bases in between.

In the case of this clonotype: Relative to the germline gene, one junction end is altered; a read error may explain this. The chain carries TRBV20-1 and TRBJ1-3; the D is unclear. CDR1 is DFQATT and CDR2 is SNEGSKA in the germline V gene (reference sequence). This CDR3 spans 12 amino acids. In DNA form, the CDR3 reads TGCTGTGCTAGAGAAAATGGAAACACCATATATTTT. The encoded protein is CCARENGNTIYF.

The chain has TRBV6-2 or TRBV6-3 and TRBJ2-3; D is perhaps TRBD2 (5 bases). The CDR3 has 17 residues. V was cut by 4 bases and J by 1 base, with 18 bases left in between. The germline V gene encodes CDR1 MNHEY and CDR2 SVGEGT. The chain's CDR3 is CASSSHLSGLRTDTQYF. CDR3 coding DNA: TGTGCCAGCAGTTCTCACCTCAGCGGTCTCCGCACAGATACGCAGTATTTT.

This clonotype was recorded a few times. V and J are TRBV23-1 and TRBJ1-4; D uncertain. TRBV23-1 counts as an open reading frame of uncertain function. The CDR3 runs 12 residues. With 4 bases removed from V and 11 bases from J, the gap between germline ends came to 11 bases. CDR3 DNA sequence: TGCGCCAGCAGTCTCGCCTTGGGGAAACTGTTTTTT. Amino acids: CASSLALGKLFF.

The chain recombines TRBV30 with TRBJ2-7; 9 nucleotides agree with TRBD2. Germline trimming cut 5 bases from V and 6 bases from J; bases unmatched to any gene: 5. CDR1 is GTSNPN and CDR2 is SVGIG in the germline V gene (reference sequence). This CDR3 region has 12 residues. CDR3 nucleotide sequence: TGTGCCTGGCGGCGGGAGGGCTCCGAGCAGTACTTC. Translated, it gives CAWRREGSEQYF. Combining the CDR3 with reference TRBV30 and TRBJ2-7 gives the whole variable domain SQTIHQWPATLVQPVGSPLSLECTVEGTSNPNLYWYRQAAGRGLQLLFYSVGIGQISSEVPQNLSASRPQDRQFILSSKKLLLSDSGFYLCAWRREGSEQYFGPGTRLTVT.

The rearrangement joins TRBV5-1 to TRBJ2-1; no clear D gene. This CDR3 region has 15 residues. V was cut by 0 bases and J by 5 bases, with 12 bases left in between. Germline V gene sequence: CDR1 SGHRS, CDR2 YFSETQ. Here the CDR3 DNA reads TGCGCCAGCAGCTTGGGTGGAACAATGAACAATGAGCAGTTCTTC. Protein sequence: CASSLGGTMNNEQFF.

The chain links TRBV7-2 to TRBJ2-5; 7 nucleotides agree with TRBD1. This CDR3 comprises 14 residues. Germline CDR1 SGHTA, CDR2 FQGNSA. The V and J ends lost 6 bases and 5 bases, in that order; junction bases with no gene match: 9. The DNA for the CDR3 is TGTGCCAGCAGTCAAGACAGGGCTTACGAGACCCAGTACTTC. Translation: CASSQDRAYETQYF.

This clonotype was counted between two and nine times. This sequence joins TRBV5-6 and TRBJ2-3; a weak D match, TRBD2 (6 bases). CDR1 and CDR2 from the germline V gene are SGHDT and YYEEEE. This CDR3 has 15 residues. V gave up 6 bases and J gave up 3 bases, with 17 bases separating them. CDR3 DNA: TGTGCCAGCACACTTGGTGTTGCGGGGACAGATACGCAGTATTTT. This translates into CASTLGVAGTDTQYF. The full variable domain, rest sourced from reference TRBV5-6 and TRBJ2-3, is DAGVTQSPTHLIKTRGQQVTLRCSPKSGHDTVSWYQQALGQGPQFIFQYYEEEERQRGNFPDRFSGHQFPNYSSELNVNALLLGDSALYLCASTLGVAGTDTQYFGPGTRLTVL.